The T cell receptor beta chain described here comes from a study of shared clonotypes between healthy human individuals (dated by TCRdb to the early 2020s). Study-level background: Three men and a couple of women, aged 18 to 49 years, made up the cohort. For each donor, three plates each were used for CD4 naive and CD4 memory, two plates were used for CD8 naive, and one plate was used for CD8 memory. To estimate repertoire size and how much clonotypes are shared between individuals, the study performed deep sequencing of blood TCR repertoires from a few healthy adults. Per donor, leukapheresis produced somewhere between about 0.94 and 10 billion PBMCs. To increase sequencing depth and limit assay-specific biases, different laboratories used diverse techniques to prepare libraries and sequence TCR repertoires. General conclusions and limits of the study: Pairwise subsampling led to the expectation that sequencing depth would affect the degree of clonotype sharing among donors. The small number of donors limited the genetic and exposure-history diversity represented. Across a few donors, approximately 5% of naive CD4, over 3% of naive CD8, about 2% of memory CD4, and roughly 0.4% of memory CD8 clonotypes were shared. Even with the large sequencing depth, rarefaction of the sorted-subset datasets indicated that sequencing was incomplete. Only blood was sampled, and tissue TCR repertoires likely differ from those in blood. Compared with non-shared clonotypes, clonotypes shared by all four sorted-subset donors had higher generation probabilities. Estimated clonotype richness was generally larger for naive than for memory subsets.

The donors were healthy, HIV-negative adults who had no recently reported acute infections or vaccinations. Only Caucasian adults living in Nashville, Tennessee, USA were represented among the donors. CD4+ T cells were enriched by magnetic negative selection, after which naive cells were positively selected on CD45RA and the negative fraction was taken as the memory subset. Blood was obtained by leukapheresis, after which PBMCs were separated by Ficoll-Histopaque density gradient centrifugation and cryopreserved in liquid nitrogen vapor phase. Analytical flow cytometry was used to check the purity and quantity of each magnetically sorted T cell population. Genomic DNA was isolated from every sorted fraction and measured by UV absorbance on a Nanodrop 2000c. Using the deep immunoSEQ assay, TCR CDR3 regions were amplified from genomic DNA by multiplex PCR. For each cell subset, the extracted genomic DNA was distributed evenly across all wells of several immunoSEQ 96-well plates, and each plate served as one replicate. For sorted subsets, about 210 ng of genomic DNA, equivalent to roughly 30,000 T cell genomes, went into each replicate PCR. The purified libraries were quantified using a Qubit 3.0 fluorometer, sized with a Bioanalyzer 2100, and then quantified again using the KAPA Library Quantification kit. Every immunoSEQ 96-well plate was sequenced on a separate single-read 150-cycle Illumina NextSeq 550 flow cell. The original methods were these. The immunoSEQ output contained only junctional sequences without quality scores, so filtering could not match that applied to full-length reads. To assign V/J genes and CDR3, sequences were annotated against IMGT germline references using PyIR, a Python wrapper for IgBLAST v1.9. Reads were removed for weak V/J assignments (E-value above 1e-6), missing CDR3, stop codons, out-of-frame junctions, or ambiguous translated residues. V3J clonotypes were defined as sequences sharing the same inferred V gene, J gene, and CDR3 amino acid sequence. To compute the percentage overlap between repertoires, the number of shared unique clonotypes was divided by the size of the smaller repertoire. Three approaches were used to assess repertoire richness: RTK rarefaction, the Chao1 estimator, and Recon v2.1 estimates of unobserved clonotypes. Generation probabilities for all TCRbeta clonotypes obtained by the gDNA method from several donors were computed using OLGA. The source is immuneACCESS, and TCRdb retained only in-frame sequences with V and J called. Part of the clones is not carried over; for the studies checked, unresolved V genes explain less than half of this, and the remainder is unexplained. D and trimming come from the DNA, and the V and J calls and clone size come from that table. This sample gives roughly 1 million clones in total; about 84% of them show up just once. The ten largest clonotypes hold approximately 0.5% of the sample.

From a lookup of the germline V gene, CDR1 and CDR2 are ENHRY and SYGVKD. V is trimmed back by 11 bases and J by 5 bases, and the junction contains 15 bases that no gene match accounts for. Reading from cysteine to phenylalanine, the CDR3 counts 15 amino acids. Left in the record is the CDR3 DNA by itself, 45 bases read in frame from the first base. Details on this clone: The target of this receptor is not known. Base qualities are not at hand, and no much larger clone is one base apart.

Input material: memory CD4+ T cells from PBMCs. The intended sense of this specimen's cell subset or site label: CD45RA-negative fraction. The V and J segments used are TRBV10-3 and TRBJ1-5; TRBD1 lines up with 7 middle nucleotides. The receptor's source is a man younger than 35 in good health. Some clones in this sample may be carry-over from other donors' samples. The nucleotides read TGTGCCTCATCAGAGGGGGCGGCCGGCCATCAGCCCCAGCATTTT. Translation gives CASSEGAAGHQPQHF.